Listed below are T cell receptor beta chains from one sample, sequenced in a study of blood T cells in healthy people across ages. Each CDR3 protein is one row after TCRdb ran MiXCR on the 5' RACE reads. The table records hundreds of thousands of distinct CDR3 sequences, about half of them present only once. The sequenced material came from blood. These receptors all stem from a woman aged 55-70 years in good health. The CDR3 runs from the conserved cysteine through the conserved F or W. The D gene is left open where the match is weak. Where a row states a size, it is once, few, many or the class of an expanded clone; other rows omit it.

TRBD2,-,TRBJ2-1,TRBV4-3,TGCGCCAGCAGCCAAGATATCCAGGGGACTAGCGATTACAATGAGCAGTTCTTC,CASSQDIQGTSDYNEQFF
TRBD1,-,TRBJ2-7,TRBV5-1,TGCGCCAGCAGCTTAGAAGGACAGGCCTACGAGCAGTACTTC,CASSLEGQAYEQYF
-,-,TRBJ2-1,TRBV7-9,TGTGCCAGCAGCAGGAGCCAAGCGGGTGACGCGTTCTTC,CASSRSQAGDAFF
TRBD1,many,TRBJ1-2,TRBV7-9,TGTGCCAGCAGCCCCGGACAGGCCGGCTACACCTTC,CASSPGQAGYTF
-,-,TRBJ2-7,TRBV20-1,TGCAGTGCTCAGCACCCCATCTCCTACGAGCAGTACTTC,CSAQHPISYEQYF
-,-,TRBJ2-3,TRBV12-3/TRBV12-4,TGTGCCAGCAGTTTACAACAGTGGAGCACAGATACGCAGTATTTT,CASSLQQWSTDTQYF
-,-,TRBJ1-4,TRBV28,TGTGCCAGCAGTCCAGATAATGAAAAACTGTTTTTT,CASSPDNEKLFF
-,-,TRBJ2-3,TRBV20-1,TGCAGTGCTAGTCGGCTAAATACGCAGTATTTT,CSASRLNTQYF
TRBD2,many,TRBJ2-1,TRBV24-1,TGTGCCACCAGTGATCCCGGGACGTCCAGGACTAGTGATCGCAATGAGCAGTTCTTC,CATSDPGTSRTSDRNEQFF
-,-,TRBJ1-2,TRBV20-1,TGCAGTGCTAGAGATACCAGTCATGGCTACACCTTC,CSARDTSHGYTF
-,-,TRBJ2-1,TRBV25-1,TGTGCCAGCAGTGATGCTGGGGGAAAGAATGAGCAGTTCTTC,CASSDAGGKNEQFF
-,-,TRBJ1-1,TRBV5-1,TGCGCCAGCAGCTTGGTCCCGACAGGAGGCATGAACACTGAAGCTTTCTTT,CASSLVPTGGMNTEAFF
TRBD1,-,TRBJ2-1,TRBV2,TGTGCCAGCACTAGGACTTTCCCGGGACAGGTGACCTACAATGAGCAGTTCTTC,CASTRTFPGQVTYNEQFF
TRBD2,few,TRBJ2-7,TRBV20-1,TGCAGTGCTAGAGATCCACTAGCGGGAGGCGACGAGCAGTACTTC,CSARDPLAGGDEQYF
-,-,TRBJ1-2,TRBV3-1,TGTGCCAGCAGCCAAGAGGGGGCTACGGCGGGCGGCTACACCTTC,CASSQEGATAGGYTF
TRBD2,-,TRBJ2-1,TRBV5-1,TGCGCCAGCAGCCTATCACCGGGACTAGCCAAAAACATTCAGTTCTTC,CASSLSPGLAKNIQFF
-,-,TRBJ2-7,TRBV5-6,TGTGCCAGCAGCCCTCGGACGGGTTTGTCCTACGAGCAGTACTTC,CASSPRTGLSYEQYF
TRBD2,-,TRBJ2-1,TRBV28,TGTGCCAGCACCCTGAGCGGGATGGTTAATGAGCAGTTCTTC,CASTLSGMVNEQFF
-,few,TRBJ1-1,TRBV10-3,TGTGCCATCAGGTTACAGGGTGAGGCTACTGAAGCTTTCTTT,CAIRLQGEATEAFF
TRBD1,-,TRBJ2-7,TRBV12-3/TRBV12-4,TGTGCCAGCAGCGCGGGACAGGGGCTAACGGCGGGGGAGCAGTACTTC,CASSAGQGLTAGEQYF
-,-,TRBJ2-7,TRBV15,TGTGCCACCAGCAGAGTTGGGATCCCCGAGCAGTACTTC,CATSRVGIPEQYF
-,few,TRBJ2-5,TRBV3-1,TGTGCCAGCAGTAACGTCCAGGAGACCCAGTACTTC,CASSNVQETQYF
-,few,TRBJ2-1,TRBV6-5,TGTGCCAGCAGTCTTACTAACTACAATGAGCAGTTCTTC,CASSLTNYNEQFF
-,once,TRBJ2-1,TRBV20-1,TGCAGTGCTAGAGCCCGGGAGCCCTCCTACAATGAGCAGTTCTTC,CSARAREPSYNEQFF
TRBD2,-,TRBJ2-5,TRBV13,TGTGCCAGCAGCTCTCTCGGGAGGGGAATTGAGAGAGAGACCCAGTACTTC,CASSSLGRGIERETQYF
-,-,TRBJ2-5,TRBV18,TGTGCCAGCTCACCGGGACTCACAGTAGAGACCCAGTACTTC,CASSPGLTVETQYF
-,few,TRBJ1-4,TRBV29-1,TGCAGCGTTGAAGATGGCGGAGCGGGTGATGAAAAACTGTTTTTT,CSVEDGGAGDEKLFF
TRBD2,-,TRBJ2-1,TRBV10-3,TGTGCCATCAGTGAGGCGGGGGGGTCCTACAATGAGCAGTTCTTC,CAISEAGGSYNEQFF
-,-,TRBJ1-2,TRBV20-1,TGCAGTGCCATAATTACAGGAGCTCGGGGCTACACCTTC,CSAIITGARGYTF
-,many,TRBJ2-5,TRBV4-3,TGCGCCAGCAGCCAAGATTGGGCAAGCCCCCAAGAGACCCAGTACTTC,CASSQDWASPQETQYF
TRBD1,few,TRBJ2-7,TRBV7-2,TGTGCCAGCAGCCCGACAGGGGTTCACTACGAGCAGTACTTC,CASSPTGVHYEQYF
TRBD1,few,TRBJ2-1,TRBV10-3,TGTGCCATCAGTGATCAGGGGGCGATAGATGAGCAGTTCTTC,CAISDQGAIDEQFF
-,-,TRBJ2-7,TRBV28,TGTGCCAGCAGGCTCACGGGGTCCCAAGACGAGCAGTACTTC,CASRLTGSQDEQYF
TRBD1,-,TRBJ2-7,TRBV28,TGTGCCAGCAGTTTAGACCAGGGGGCGGCCTACGAGCAGTACTTC,CASSLDQGAAYEQYF
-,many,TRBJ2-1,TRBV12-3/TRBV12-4,TGTGCCAGCAGTCCGACTAGCAATGAGCAGTTCTTC,CASSPTSNEQFF
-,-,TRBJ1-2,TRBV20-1,TGCAGTGCTAGAGATCGGGGGACTAATGGCTACACCTTC,CSARDRGTNGYTF
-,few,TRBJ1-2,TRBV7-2,TGTGCCAGCACCAATAGTTTGAACTATGGCTACACCTTC,CASTNSLNYGYTF
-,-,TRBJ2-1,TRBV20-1,TGCAGTGCTGGGACACCGGGACTGCTGAATGAGCAGTTCTTC,CSAGTPGLLNEQFF
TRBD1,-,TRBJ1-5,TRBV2,TGTGCCAGCAGACAGGGGCATAATCAGCCCCAGCATTTT,CASRQGHNQPQHF
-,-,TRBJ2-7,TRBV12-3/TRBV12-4,TGTGCCAGCAGATACGGGACGGCAAGCTCCTACGAGCAGTACTTC,CASRYGTASSYEQYF